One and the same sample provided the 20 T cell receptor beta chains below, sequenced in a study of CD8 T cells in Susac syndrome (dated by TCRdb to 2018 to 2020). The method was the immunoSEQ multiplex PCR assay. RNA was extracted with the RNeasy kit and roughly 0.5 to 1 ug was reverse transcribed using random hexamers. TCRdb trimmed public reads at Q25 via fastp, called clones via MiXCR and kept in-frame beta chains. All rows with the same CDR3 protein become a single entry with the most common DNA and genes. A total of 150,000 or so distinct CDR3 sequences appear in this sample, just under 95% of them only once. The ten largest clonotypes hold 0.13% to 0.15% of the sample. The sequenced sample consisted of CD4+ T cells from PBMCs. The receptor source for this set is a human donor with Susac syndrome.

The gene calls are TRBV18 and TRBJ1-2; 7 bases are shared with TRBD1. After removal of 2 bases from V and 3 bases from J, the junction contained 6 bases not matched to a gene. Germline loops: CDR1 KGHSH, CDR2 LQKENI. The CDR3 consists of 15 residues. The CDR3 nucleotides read TGTGCCAGCTCACCATCAGGACAGGATCACTATGGCTACACCTTC. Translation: CASSPSGQDHYGYTF.

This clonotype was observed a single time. CDR3 DNA: TGTGCCAGCAGCTTAGGGCTAAAGGGGCGCAGATCCACTGAGCAGTTCTTC. Protein product: CASSLGLKGRRSTEQFF. The rearrangement links TRBV7-8 to TRBJ2-1, with D tentatively TRBD1 (5 bases). Germline V gene lookup returns CDR1 SGHVS and CDR2 FQNEAQ. The CDR3 is made up of 17 amino acids. Trimming pared 1 base from V and 9 bases from J, leaving 22 bases between.

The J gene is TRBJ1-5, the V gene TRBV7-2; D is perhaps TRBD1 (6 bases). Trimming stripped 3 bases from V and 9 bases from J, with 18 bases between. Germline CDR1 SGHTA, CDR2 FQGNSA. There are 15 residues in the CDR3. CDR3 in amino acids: CASSLARDMGLPQHF. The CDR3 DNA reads TGTGCCAGCAGCTTGGCGCGGGACATGGGCCTGCCCCAGCATTTT.

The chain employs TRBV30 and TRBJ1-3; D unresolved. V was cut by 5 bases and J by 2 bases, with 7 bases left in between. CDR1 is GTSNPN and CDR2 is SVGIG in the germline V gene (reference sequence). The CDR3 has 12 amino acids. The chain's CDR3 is CAWVTTGNTIYF. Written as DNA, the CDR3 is TGTGCCTGGGTTACAACTGGAAACACCATATATTTT.

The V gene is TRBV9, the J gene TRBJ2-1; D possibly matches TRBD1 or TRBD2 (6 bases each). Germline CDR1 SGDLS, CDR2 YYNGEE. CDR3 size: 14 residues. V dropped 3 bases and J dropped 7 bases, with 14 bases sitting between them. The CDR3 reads CASSDRRRGNEQFF. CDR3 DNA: TGTGCCAGCAGCGATCGGCGGAGGGGGAATGAGCAGTTCTTC.

CDR3 bases: TGTGCCAGTAGTATAGTAAGCGGGGCTTCCGGGGAGCTGTTTTTT. Protein product: CASSIVSGASGELFF. The J gene is TRBJ2-2, the V gene TRBV19; 7 bases line up with TRBD2. V trimming: 1 base; J trimming: 6 bases; junction bases outside the gene matches: 5. Germline values: CDR1 LNHDA, CDR2 SQIVND (reference sequence). This CDR3 has 15 amino acids.

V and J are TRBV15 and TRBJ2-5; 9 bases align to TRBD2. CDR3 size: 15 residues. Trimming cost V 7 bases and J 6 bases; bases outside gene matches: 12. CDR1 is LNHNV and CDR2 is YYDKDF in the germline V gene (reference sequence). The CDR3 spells CATNAAGGREQTQYF. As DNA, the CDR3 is TGTGCCACCAATGCGGCGGGGGGGCGCGAACAGACCCAGTACTTC.

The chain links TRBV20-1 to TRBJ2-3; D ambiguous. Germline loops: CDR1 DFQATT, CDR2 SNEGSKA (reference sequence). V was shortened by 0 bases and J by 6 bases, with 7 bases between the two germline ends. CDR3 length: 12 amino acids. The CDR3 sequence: CSAREGGDTQYF. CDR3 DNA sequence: TGCAGTGCTAGAGAAGGCGGCGATACGCAGTATTTT.

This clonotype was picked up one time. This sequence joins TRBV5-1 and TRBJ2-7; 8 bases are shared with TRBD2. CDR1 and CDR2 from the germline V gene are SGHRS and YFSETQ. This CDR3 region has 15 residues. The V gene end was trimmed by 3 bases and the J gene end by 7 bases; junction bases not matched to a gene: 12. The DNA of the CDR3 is TGCGCCAGCAGCTCCTTAGCGGGGTCTCTGCGAGAGCAGTACTTC. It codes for CASSSLAGSLREQYF.

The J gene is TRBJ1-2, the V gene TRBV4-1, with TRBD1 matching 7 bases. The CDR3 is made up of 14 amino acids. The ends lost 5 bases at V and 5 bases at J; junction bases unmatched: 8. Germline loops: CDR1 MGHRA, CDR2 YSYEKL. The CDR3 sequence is CASSLTGQDYGYTF. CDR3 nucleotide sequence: TGCGCCAGCAGCTTGACAGGGCAGGATTATGGCTACACCTTC.

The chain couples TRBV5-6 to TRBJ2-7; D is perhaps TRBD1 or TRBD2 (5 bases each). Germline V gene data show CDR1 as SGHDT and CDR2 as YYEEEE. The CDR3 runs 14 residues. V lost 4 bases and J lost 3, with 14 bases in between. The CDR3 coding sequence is TGTGCCAGCAGCATCATGGGACGGATCTACGAGCAGTACTTC. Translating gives CASSIMGRIYEQYF.

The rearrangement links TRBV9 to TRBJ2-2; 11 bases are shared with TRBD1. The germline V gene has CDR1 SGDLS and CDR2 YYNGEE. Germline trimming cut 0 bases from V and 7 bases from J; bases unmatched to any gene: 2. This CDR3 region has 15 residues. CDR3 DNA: TGTGCCAGCAGCGTAGTCGGGACAGGGGGCGGGGAGCTGTTTTTT. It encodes CASSVVGTGGGELFF.

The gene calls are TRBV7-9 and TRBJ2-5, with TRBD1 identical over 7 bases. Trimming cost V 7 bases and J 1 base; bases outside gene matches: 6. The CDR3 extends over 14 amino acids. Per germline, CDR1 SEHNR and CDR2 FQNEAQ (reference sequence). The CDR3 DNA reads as TGTGCCAGCACCCCGAACAGGGGCCAAGAGACCCAGTACTTC. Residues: CASTPNRGQETQYF.

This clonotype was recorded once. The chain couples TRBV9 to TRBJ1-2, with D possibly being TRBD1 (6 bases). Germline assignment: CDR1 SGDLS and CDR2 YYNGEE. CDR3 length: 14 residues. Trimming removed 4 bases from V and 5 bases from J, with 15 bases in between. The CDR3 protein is CASSSSGGPYGYTF. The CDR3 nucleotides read TGTGCCAGCAGCTCCAGCGGGGGCCCGTATGGCTACACCTTC.

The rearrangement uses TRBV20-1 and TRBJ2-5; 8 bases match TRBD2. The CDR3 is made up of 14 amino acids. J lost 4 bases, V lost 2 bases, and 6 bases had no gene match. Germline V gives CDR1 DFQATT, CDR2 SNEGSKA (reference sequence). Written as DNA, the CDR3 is TGCAGTGCTAGAACCGGGACTAGACGAGAGACCCAGTACTTC. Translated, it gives CSARTGTRRETQYF.

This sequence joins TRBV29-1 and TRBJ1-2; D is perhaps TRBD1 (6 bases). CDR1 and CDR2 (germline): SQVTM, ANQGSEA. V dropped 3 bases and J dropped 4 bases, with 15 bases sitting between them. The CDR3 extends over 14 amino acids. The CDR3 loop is CSVDTLQGGYGYTF. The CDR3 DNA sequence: TGCAGCGTTGACACGCTACAGGGTGGCTATGGCTACACCTTC.

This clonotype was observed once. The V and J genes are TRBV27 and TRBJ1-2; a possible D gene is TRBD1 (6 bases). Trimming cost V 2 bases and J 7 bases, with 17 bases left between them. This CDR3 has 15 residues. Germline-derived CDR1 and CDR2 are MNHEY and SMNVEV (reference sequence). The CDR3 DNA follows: TGTGCCAGCAGTTTAGCGGAAGACAGGTCTCGTGGCTACACCTTC. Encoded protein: CASSLAEDRSRGYTF.

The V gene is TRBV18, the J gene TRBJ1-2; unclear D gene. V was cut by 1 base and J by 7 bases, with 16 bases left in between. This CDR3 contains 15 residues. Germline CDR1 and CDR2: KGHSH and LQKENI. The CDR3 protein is CASSPRLEDDRGYTF. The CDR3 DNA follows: TGTGCCAGCTCACCACGACTCGAGGATGATCGTGGCTACACCTTC.

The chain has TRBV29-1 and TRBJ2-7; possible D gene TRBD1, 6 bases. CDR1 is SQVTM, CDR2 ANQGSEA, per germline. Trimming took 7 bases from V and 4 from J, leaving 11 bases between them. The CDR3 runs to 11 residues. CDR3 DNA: TGCAGCGGCGGACAGCCTTACGAGCAGTACTTC. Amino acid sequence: CSGGQPYEQYF.

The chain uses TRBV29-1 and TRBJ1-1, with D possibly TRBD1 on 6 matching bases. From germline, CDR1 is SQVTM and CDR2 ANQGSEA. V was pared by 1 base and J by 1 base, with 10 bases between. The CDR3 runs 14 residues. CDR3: CSVEGGGRNTEAFF. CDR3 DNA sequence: TGCAGCGTTGAAGGGGGGGGCAGGAACACTGAAGCTTTCTTT.